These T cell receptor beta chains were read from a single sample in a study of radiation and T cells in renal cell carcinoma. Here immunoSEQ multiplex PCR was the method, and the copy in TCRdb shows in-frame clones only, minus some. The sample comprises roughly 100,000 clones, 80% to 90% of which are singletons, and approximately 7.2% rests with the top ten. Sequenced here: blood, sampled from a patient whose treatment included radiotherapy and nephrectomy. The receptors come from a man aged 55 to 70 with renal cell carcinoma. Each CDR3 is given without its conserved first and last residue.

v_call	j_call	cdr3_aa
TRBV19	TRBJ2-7	ASSIQRRGSSYEQY
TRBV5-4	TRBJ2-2	ASSLATANTGELF
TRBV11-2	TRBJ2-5	ASSSGFGGGQETQY
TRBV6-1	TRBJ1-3	ASSGTLVGNTIY
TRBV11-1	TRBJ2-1	ASSLGGHLSYNEQF
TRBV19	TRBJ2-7	ASSPRDTRNSEQY
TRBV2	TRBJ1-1	ASNLGQGFTEAF
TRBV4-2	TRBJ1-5	ASSQDLSNQPQH
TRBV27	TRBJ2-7	ASSLRPAGLYEQY
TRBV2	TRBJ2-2	ASSLAGGTGELF
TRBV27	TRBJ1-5	ASRRTGISQPQH
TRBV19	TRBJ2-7	ASRGGSSYEQY
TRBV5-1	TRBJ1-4	ASSLIQNEKLF
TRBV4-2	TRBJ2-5	ASSQGFSQETQY
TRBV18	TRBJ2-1	ASSPRGRAWRNEQF
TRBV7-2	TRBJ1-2	ASSEDTNYGYT
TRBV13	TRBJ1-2	ASSPPVGTGNVYGYT
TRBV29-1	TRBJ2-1	SVAGTSGEF
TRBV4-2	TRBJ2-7	ASSQDLADFSYEQY
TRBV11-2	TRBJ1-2	ASSSRGGWSKFYT
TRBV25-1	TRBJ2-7	ASSESFPPYEQY
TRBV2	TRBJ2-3	ASSRRDRGSDTQY
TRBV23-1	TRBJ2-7	ASGKGLAGVGMVYEQY
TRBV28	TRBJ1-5	ASMKTGGYTGSQPQH
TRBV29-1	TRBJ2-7	SVGTGARDEQY
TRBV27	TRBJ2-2	ASSLSGRADTGELF
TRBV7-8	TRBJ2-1	ASSLKSGSGQF
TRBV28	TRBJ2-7	ASRVIHGSYEQY
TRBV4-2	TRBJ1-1	ASSQGTGGGGTEAF
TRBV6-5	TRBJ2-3	ASSSPYGGTTDTQY
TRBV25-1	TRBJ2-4	ASSEFSKNIQY
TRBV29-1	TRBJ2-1	SVEYFTRRNEQF
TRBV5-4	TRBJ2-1	ASSLTGFGNEQF
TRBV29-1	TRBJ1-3	SVDGTGAGNTIY
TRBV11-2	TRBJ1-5	ASSPTGVGQPQH
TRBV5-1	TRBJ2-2	ASSLGTGTGELF
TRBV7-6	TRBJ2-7	ASSLGTPGGDEQY
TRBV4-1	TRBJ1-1	ASSQVPAASNTGLRAF
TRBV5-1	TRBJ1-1	ASSAGRTGRTEAF
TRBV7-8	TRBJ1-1	ASSPATEAF
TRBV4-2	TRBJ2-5	ASSRNRGQETQY
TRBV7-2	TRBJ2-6	ASSLGGFRANVLT
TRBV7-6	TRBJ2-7	ASSSGQGGSYEQY
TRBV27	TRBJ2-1	ASSLLGVLPSGPGDEQF
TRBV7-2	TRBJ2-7	ASSSRDLAGGA
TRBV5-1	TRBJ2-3	ASSLRAGSSTDTQY
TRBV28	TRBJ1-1	ASSSTGSWNTEAF
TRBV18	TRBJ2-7	ASSPVDINGEQY
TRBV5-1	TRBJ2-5	ATSSGAGVGETQY
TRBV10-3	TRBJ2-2	AISEESPWDTGELF
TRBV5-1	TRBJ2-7	ASSPVRDRGYEQY